This entry is about one T cell receptor (beta chain). The target of this receptor is not known. One base away there is no much larger clone; base qualities are not given. The CDR3 contains 11 residues, cysteine and phenylalanine counted. Only CDR3 DNA remains: 33 bases, in frame from the first base. CDR1 MDHEN and CDR2 SYDVKM are derived from the germline V gene. The data were taken from a study of identical twins (dated by TCRdb to about 2016). For context, the study as a whole: The study deep-sequenced TCR alpha and beta repertoires from monozygotic twins, unrelated adults of various ages and cord blood to test whether fetal clonotypes persist. To rule out contamination, the twin experiments were replicated at different times with different library preparation protocols. Study-level results and caveats: Out-of-frame TCR alpha sequences shared between twins showed an excess of low generation-probability sequences compared with coincidental sharing between unrelated individuals. Fewer insertions were carried by abundant cord blood beta clonotypes; a weaker similar trend was observed in young adult naive repertoires, while no such trend was observed in memory repertoires. Out-of-frame TCR alpha sharing in monozygotic twins was systematically underestimated by recombination models, whereas sharing between unrelated individuals was in agreement with the recombination models. A weaker excess of twin sharing was found in beta out-of-frame sequences because the signal-to-noise ratio was lowered by fewer shared sequences. Zero-insertion analyses could be partly confounded by invariant T cells such as MAIT and iNKT, although diverse VJ usage argued against such confounding for most clonotypes. Because the same donors could not be followed over many years, the conclusions depended on cross-sectional statistical analysis.

All donors were healthy Caucasians. Three pairs of female monozygotic twins, all aged about 18 to 30 years, made up the twin cohort. Peripheral blood mononuclear cells were the source from which RNA for the TCR libraries was isolated. Library preparation used 5' RACE. TCRdb shows the sequencer as Illumina HiSeq 2000. A universal primer binding site was added through template switching, and the final cDNA carried a unique molecular identifier so that TCR cDNA molecules could be counted accurately. Specific primers in the conserved constant-segment region were used to synthesize first-strand cDNA for the TCR alpha and beta chains. To control for contamination, every cDNA library carried two barcodes: a SMART-Mk sample barcode plus Illumina barcodes. TruSeq adapter sequences and Illumina sample barcodes were added in two successive PCR steps. The Illumina HiSeq platform was used with custom primers to sequence TCR alpha and beta cDNA libraries. Turning to the authors' computational methods: Raw reads were processed with MiGEC to extract unique molecular identifiers, and MiXCR was used to determine CDR3 positions. Recombination models were inferred per individual with the repgenHMM and IGoR tools using an EM algorithm. Shared clonotypes were analyzed with the tcR package in R, and sharing was normalized by the product of cloneset sizes. Out-of-frame nonproductive sequences were analyzed to study raw recombination free of thymic and clonal selection effects. TCRdb reanalyzed the raw reads on its own, using fastp at Q25 for trimming and MiXCR for clone calling, and kept in-frame beta chains. Identical CDR3 protein sequences are pooled into one entry, listed with their most common genes and DNA. These V and J calls derive from TCRdb rather than the authors' analysis. In all, the sample holds approximately 600,000 distinct CDR3 sequences, and approximately 10% of those were seen once. The top ten constitute approximately 3.2% of the sample.

In addition, the sample was reused for a study of yellow fever vaccine responses in identical twins. The second paper states: The T cell response to vaccination in identical twins was reported by the authors to appear partly convergent and partly personalized. The study precisely tracked vaccine-responding T cell clones in identical twins.

Material for sequencing was PBMCs. The clonotype originates from a woman between 18 and 29 years old in good health. The sequence joins TRBV28 to TRBJ2-3; TRBD2 is a possible D gene, resting on 5 matching bases. CDR3 region: CVCGSTDTQYF. The bases are TGTGTGTGCGGGAGCACAGATACGCAGTATTTT.